What follows is one T cell receptor (beta chain) and its context. Its cognate antigen has yet to be identified. Nothing much larger sits one base from this clone, and base qualities are not available. The data are from a study of blood T cells in healthy people across ages (dated by TCRdb to the mid-2010s). Notes on the research overall: In model experiments, roughly one uniquely barcoded TCR beta cDNA molecule per two T cells was captured by template switching. The study analyzed two additional independent replicas of 1 million unique cDNA reads from the same blood draw for two donors, one aged 18 to 30 and one aged 80 or older. Four age groups were formed from the donors: young (average approximately 15 years), middle-aged (roughly 38), aged (about 62) and long-lived (more than 75). To avoid experimental bias, donors of different ages were distributed randomly across sequencing lanes. The study measured age-related changes in TCR beta repertoire diversity using deep sequencing normalized with unique cDNA molecular identifiers. Points the paper makes about the study in general: Bulk unsorted PBMC profiling prevented conclusive comparison of naive and antigen-experienced compartments. Estimates of total diversity based on one million sequenced T cells were regarded as lower bounds and as underestimates. Compared with the aged group, the long-lived group had more naive CD4+ T cells, fewer expanded clones and increased TCR diversity, a pattern suggesting age selection. As age increased, observed TCR beta diversity per million T cells dropped in a roughly linear way, and a significant reduction was already evident by age 40. There was a strong correlation between observed TCR beta diversity and the percentage of naive T cells measured by flow cytometry. Because the CMV infection status of the donors was unknown, age-related changes in expanded clonotypes may potentially have been confounded.

The receptor library was made with 5' RACE. The second PCR ran for roughly 6 to 11 cycles and used a J-beta primer mix along with a sample-barcoded 5' primer. A unique molecular identifier was introduced onto each TCR beta cDNA molecule by a template-switch 5' adaptor carrying 12 random nucleotides. At least 2.5 million CDR3-containing paired-end reads were obtained from each sample. First-strand cDNA was synthesized from all RNA with the Mint cDNA synthesis kit, primed by a TRBC-specific oligonucleotide. Following uracil-DNA glycosylase treatment, all cDNA underwent a first 18-cycle PCR with the universal primers M1SS and BC2_uni_R. The authors' pipeline ran thus. Each sample was normalized by randomly selecting 1 million high-quality reads, each carrying a distinct molecular identifier. Instead of being binned into consensus sequences, reads with shared molecular identifiers were discarded. MiTCR, with a Q25 quality threshold and the strictest error-elimination algorithm, was used for CDR3 identification, clonotype clustering and error correction. Lower-bound total TCR beta diversity was estimated with a nonparametric unseen species model using Euler transformation. The raw public reads went through TCRdb reprocessing: fastp at Q25, MiXCR clone calling, in-frame beta chains kept. Rows with one shared CDR3 protein collapse into an entry with the most common genes and DNA. The V and J calls come from TCRdb's annotation, not from the publication. This sample gives some 1,800,000 distinct CDR3 sequences in total; about two fifths of them show up just once. About 23% of the sample belongs to the ten largest clones.

V is clipped by 0 bases and J by 2 bases, and the sequence between their germline boundaries is 9 bases long. From the cysteine up to the phenylalanine, the CDR3 has a length of 14 residues. Only the CDR3 portion is preserved as DNA: 42 bases, with reading frame beginning at the first base. In the germline V gene, CDR1 corresponds to SGDLS and CDR2 to YYNGEE. Donors were under 40 systemically healthy Caucasian individuals from Russia aged 6 to 90 years. Approximately 9.3 milliliters of peripheral blood were collected from each donor into EDTA-treated Vacutainer tubes. Ficoll-Paque density-gradient centrifugation was used to isolate PBMCs, with at least 6 million per sample. Total RNA, at least 6 micrograms per sample, was extracted from PBMCs with Trizol reagent. The percentages of naive CD45RAhigh/CD27high T cells were determined by flow cytometry on a PBMC aliquot from every donor.

The chain links TRBV9 with TRBJ2-7; TRBD2 is perhaps the D gene, given 5 matching bases. The source of this sequence is a human donor in good health. Sequences were obtained from blood. The DNA reads as follows: TGTGCCAGCAGCGTAGAGGAGGTGGCCTACGAGCAGTACTTC. Translated, it gives CASSVEEVAYEQYF.